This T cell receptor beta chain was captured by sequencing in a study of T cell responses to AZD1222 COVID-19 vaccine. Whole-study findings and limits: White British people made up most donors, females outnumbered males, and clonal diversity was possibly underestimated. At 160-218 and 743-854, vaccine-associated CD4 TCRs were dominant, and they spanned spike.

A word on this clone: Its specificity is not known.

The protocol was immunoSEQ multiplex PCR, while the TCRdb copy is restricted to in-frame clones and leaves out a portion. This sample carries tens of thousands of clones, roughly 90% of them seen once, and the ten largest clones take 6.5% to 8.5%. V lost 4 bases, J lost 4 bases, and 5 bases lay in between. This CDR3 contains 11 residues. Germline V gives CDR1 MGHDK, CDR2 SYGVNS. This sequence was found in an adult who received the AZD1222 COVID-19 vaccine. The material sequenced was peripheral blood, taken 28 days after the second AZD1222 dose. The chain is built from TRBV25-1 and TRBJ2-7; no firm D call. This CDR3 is CASSVGYEQYF. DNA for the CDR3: TGTGCCAGCAGTGTTGGTTACGAGCAGTACTTC.